This is a list of T cell receptor beta chains from one sample in a study of blood T cell repertoires in COVID-19. TCRdb's table, derived via immunoSEQ multiplex PCR, lists solely in-frame clones and lacks some. The repertoire includes more than 200,000 clones, around 90% of them detected once, and roughly a tenth sits in the top ten. Sequencing was done on a sample of PBMCs or T cells enriched from blood (not recorded which). The receptors come from a man between 25 and 39 years old who had recovered from COVID-19. CDR3s include the opening cysteine and the closing phenylalanine or tryptophan. Each record gives: clone size, D gene, V gene, CDR3 length, J gene, CDR3 DNA, CDR3 protein. D genes are given only for firm matches. Not all rows give a size; the values are once, few, many and, for expanded clones, a class.

-	TRBD2	TRBV5-4	17	TRBJ2-6	TGTGCCAGCAGCTCCCGGGCGGGAGGGTCTGGGGCCAACGTCCTGACTTTC	CASSSRAGGSGANVLTF
-	-	TRBV30	18	TRBJ2-4	TGTGCCTGGAGTGAGGGCCAGGGCCAGGCCTTAGCCAAAAACATTCAGTACTTC	CAWSEGQGQALAKNIQYF
-	-	TRBV7-2	14	TRBJ1-1	TGTGCCAGCAGCTTAGATTCGGTGAACACTGAAGCTTTCTTT	CASSLDSVNTEAFF
-	-	TRBV18	17	TRBJ1-5	TGTGCCAGCTCACCACTACTGAGAGCTGAGGGCAATCAGCCCCAGCATTTT	CASSPLLRAEGNQPQHF
-	-	TRBV7-9	13	TRBJ2-7	TGTGCCAGCAGCCAGGACAGTTCCTACGAGCAGTACTTC	CASSQDSSYEQYF
few	-	TRBV20-1	14	TRBJ2-7	TGCAGTGCTAGTTTGGGGGAGGTCTCCTACGAGCAGTACTTC	CSASLGEVSYEQYF
-	TRBD1	TRBV11-2	13	TRBJ1-2	TGTGCCAGCAGCCGTGAGACAGGGCAAGGCTACACCTTC	CASSRETGQGYTF
-	TRBD1	TRBV7-2	15	TRBJ1-2	TGTGCCAGCCAAATTCCGGGACAGGGATCCTATGGCTACACCTTC	CASQIPGQGSYGYTF
-	TRBD1	TRBV5-4	16	TRBJ2-7	TGTGCCAGCAGCCCCTCCTCTGACAGGGCCCACCACGAGCAGTACTTC	CASSPSSDRAHHEQYF
-	-	TRBV4-1	13	TRBJ2-7	TGCGCCAGCAGCCAAGGAGGAGGGAACGAGCAGTACTTC	CASSQGGGNEQYF
-	-	TRBV9	12	TRBJ2-7	TGTGCCAGCAGCGGGAGCTCCTACGAGCAGTACTTC	CASSGSSYEQYF
-	-	TRBV9	13	TRBJ1-5	TGTGCCAGCAGCCCAGGACAGCACGGGGCCCAGCATTTT	CASSPGQHGAQHF
-	-	TRBV27	16	TRBJ1-6	TGTGCCAGCAGGACGACTCAGGGGACGGGTAATTCACCCCTCCACTTT	CASRTTQGTGNSPLHF
-	TRBD1	TRBV4-2	14	TRBJ2-7	TGTGCCAGCAGCCAAGAGGGGACAGTCTACGAGCAGTACTTC	CASSQEGTVYEQYF
-	TRBD2	TRBV18	15	TRBJ2-3	TGTGCCAGCTCAAAAACTAGCGGGAGGGGAGATACGCAGTATTTT	CASSKTSGRGDTQYF
-	-	TRBV18	14	TRBJ1-4	TGTGCCAGTACCGGCAGGGACTTAAATGAAAAACTGTTTTTT	CASTGRDLNEKLFF
-	TRBD2	TRBV9	15	TRBJ2-1	TGTGCCAGCAGCCCTTTCGGGGGGGCTTACAATGAGCAGTTCTTC	CASSPFGGAYNEQFF
-	-	TRBV5-1	15	TRBJ1-3	TGCGCCAGCAGCTTGGATCAGGGAGGAGGAAACACCATATATTTT	CASSLDQGGGNTIYF
once	TRBD1	TRBV4-3	15	TRBJ1-4	TGCGCCAGCAGCCAAGCCGGGACAGGGGGCGAAAAACTGTTTTTT	CASSQAGTGGEKLFF
-	-	TRBV6-4	13	TRBJ1-2	TGTGCCAGCAGTGACTCAGGGGGGGATGGCTACACCTTC	CASSDSGGDGYTF
once	TRBD2	TRBV6-5	15	TRBJ2-3	TGTGCCAGCAGACCGCGGGGGGGCGGGACAGATACGCAGTATTTT	CASRPRGGGTDTQYF
-	-	TRBV6-5	12	TRBJ2-7	TGTGCCAGCCAAGACAGGTCCTACGAGCAGTACTTC	CASQDRSYEQYF
-	-	TRBV5-1	15	TRBJ1-2	TGCGCCAGCAGCTTGAATACAGTATCTAACTATGGCTACACCTTC	CASSLNTVSNYGYTF
few	-	TRBV12-5	16	TRBJ2-3	TGTGCTAGTGGTTTGGTACTTAGGGGGGGAACAGATACGCAGTATTTT	CASGLVLRGGTDTQYF
once	-	TRBV2	14	TRBJ2-3	TGTGCCAGCAACCTCTTCCAGGGCACAGATACGCAGTATTTT	CASNLFQGTDTQYF
-	-	TRBV28	15	TRBJ1-6	TGTGCCAGCAGTTTGTGGGCAGGTGGTAATTCACCCCTCCACTTT	CASSLWAGGNSPLHF
-	TRBD2	TRBV4-3	17	TRBJ2-2	TGCGCCAGCAGCCAACGCGTTGGCGGGGGTATGACCGGGGAGCTGTTTTTT	CASSQRVGGGMTGELFF
once	-	TRBV28	14	TRBJ2-2	TGTGCCAGCAGGCAACATCGGAACACCGGGGAGCTGTTTTTT	CASRQHRNTGELFF
-	TRBD1	TRBV19	15	TRBJ2-7	TGTGCCAGTAGTATTTCTGGACAGGTTTCCTACGAGCAGTACTTC	CASSISGQVSYEQYF
-	-	TRBV2	13	TRBJ1-6	TGTGCCAGCAGTCAAGTGGAGAATTCACCCCTCCACTTT	CASSQVENSPLHF
-	TRBD1	TRBV10-3	19	TRBJ2-5	TGTGCCATCAGTTCGAGGGACAGGGGAGCGGGACGAAACTCCGAGACCCAGTACTTC	CAISSRDRGAGRNSETQYF
-	-	TRBV6-5	12	TRBJ2-2	TGTGCCAGCTGGTACACAACCGGGGAGCTGTTTTTT	CASWYTTGELFF
-	-	TRBV5-4	14	TRBJ1-1	TGTGCCAGCAGCCTAAAAAATTCGAACACTGAAGCTTTCTTT	CASSLKNSNTEAFF
-	-	TRBV25-1	13	TRBJ1-2	TGTGCCAGCAGTGAGGCAGGGAAAGGGGGCTACACCTTC	CASSEAGKGGYTF
-	-	TRBV7-9	16	TRBJ2-2	TGTGCCAGCAGCTTATCTTGGACAGTGAACACCGGGGAGCTGTTTTTT	CASSLSWTVNTGELFF
-	TRBD1	TRBV4-1	17	TRBJ1-5	TGCGCCAGCAGCCAAGTCTCCCCCGGACAGGGGGCAAAGCCCCAGCATTTT	CASSQVSPGQGAKPQHF
-	TRBD1	TRBV28	14	TRBJ1-5	TGTGCCAGCAGTTCTGGACAGGGTGTACAGCCCCAGCATTTT	CASSSGQGVQPQHF
-	-	TRBV6-5	13	TRBJ2-7	TGTGCCAGCAGTTACTCGGCCTCCTACGAGCAGTACTTC	CASSYSASYEQYF
-	-	TRBV18	15	TRBJ2-5	TGTGCCAGCTCACCACCAGGTAGAGGGCCAGAGACCCAGTACTTC	CASSPPGRGPETQYF
-	-	TRBV10-3	16	TRBJ1-3	TGTGCCAGCGCGAATCGGCTCGGGTCATCTGGAAACACCATATATTTT	CASANRLGSSGNTIYF
-	-	TRBV30	12	TRBJ1-2	TGTGCCTGGAGCGGGGGGAACTATGGCTACACCTTC	CAWSGGNYGYTF
-	-	TRBV18	13	TRBJ1-3	TGTGCCAGCTCACCAGAGTCTGGAAACACCATATATTTT	CASSPESGNTIYF
-	-	TRBV3-1/TRBV3-2	16	TRBJ1-3	TGTGCCAGCAGCCACACACATGGGCCCTCTGGAAACACCATATATTTT	CASSHTHGPSGNTIYF
-	TRBD1	TRBV5-6	12	TRBJ2-5	TGTGCCAGCAGACAGGGGATAGAGACCCAGTACTTC	CASRQGIETQYF
-	-	TRBV5-1	14	TRBJ2-5	TGCGCCAGCACGGGCGGAGAGGGCGGGGAGACCCAGTACTTC	CASTGGEGGETQYF
-	-	TRBV9	12	TRBJ1-4	TGTGCCAGCAGCATGGAGGGTTTAAGGCTGTTTTTT	CASSMEGLRLFF
-	-	TRBV27	16	TRBJ2-7	TGTGCCAGCAGTAGGAATACAGGGCCCCCCGCCTACGAGCAGTACTTC	CASSRNTGPPAYEQYF
few	TRBD1	TRBV2	13	TRBJ2-1	TGTGCCAGCACGGCAGGGGGAAGGAATGAGCAGTTCTTC	CASTAGGRNEQFF
-	-	TRBV6-5	13	TRBJ2-3	TGTGCCAGCAGAAGTGGACTCTGGGGGCCGCAGTATTTT	CASRSGLWGPQYF
-	-	TRBV7-7	14	TRBJ2-2	TGTGCTAGCAGTCTAGACCGATACACCGGGGAGCTGTTTTTT	CASSLDRYTGELFF
-	-	TRBV5-4	13	TRBJ1-2	TGTGCCAGCAGCCCTGACAGGAACTATGGCTACACCTTC	CASSPDRNYGYTF
few	TRBD1	TRBV5-4	15	TRBJ1-2	TGTGCCAGCAGCTTGGAATCAGGGGGCATACATGGCTACACCTTC	CASSLESGGIHGYTF
once	-	TRBV27	12	TRBJ1-1	TGTGCCAGCAGTTTATTCTCGAAACGCCGGACTTTT	CASSLFSKRRTF
-	-	TRBV7-2	15	TRBJ2-2	TGTGCCAGCAGCGCCGGTGGTCTACGGACCGGGGAGCTGTTTTTT	CASSAGGLRTGELFF
-	-	TRBV4-1	17	TRBJ1-1	TGCGCCAGCAGCCAAGTGGGCAGAGGGTCCCGGAACACTGAAGCTTTCTTT	CASSQVGRGSRNTEAFF
-	-	TRBV29-1	16	TRBJ2-3	TGCAGCGTTGTTCGGGGGGCGGTACGGGGCACAGATACGCAGTATTTT	CSVVRGAVRGTDTQYF
-	-	TRBV7-3	16	TRBJ2-2	TGTGCCAGCAGCCCCAGGGGAGCGGTGAACACCGGGGAGCTGTTTTTT	CASSPRGAVNTGELFF
-	TRBD1	TRBV7-2	14	TRBJ2-7	TGTGCCAGCAGCTACAAGCGACAGGGATACGAGCAGTACTTC	CASSYKRQGYEQYF
-	-	TRBV28	15	TRBJ1-5	TGTGCCAGCAGTCATGACAGGAATAGCAATCAGCCCCAGCATTTT	CASSHDRNSNQPQHF
-	TRBD1	TRBV3-1/TRBV3-2	15	TRBJ1-2	TGTGCCAGCAGCCAAGAAGGGGGCCTGGGATATGGCTACACCTTC	CASSQEGGLGYGYTF